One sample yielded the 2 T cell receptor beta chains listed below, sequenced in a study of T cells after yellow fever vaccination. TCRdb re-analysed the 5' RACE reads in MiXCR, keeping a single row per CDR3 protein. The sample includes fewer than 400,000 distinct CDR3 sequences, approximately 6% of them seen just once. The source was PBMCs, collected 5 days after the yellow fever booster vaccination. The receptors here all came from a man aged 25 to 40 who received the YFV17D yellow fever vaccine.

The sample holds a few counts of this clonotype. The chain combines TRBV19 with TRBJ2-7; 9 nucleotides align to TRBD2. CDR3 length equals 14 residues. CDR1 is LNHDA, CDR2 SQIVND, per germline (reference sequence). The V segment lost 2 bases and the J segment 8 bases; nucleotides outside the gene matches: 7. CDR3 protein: CASSIRAGGVKQYF. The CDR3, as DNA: TGTGCCAGTAGTATACGAGCGGGGGGCGTCAAGCAGTACTTC.

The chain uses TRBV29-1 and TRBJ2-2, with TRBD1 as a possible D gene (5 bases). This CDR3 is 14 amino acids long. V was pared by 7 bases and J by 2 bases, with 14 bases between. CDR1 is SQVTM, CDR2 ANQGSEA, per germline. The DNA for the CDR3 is TGCAGCGCCTCAACAGGAACAAACACCGGGGAGCTGTTTTTT. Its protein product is CSASTGTNTGELFF.